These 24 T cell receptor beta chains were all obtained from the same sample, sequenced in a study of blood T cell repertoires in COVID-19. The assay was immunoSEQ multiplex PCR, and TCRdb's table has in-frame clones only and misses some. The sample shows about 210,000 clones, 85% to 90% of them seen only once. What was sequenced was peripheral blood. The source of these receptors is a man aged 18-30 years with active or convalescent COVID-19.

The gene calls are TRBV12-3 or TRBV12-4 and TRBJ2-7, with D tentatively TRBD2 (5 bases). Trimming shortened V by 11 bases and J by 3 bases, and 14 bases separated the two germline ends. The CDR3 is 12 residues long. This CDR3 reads CADGPGIYEQYF. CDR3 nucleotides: TGTGCCGACGGTCCGGGAATCTACGAGCAGTACTTC.

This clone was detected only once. The CDR3 nucleotides are TGTGCCAGCAGTTTCTCCCGGGACAGGGCAACTAATGAAAAACTGTTTTTT. The encoded protein is CASSFSRDRATNEKLFF. The rearrangement links TRBV27 to TRBJ1-4, with TRBD1 identical over 9 bases. Trimming cost V 3 bases and J 0 bases; bases outside gene matches: 5. The CDR3 consists of 17 residues. Germline assignment: CDR1 MNHEY and CDR2 SMNVEV (reference sequence).

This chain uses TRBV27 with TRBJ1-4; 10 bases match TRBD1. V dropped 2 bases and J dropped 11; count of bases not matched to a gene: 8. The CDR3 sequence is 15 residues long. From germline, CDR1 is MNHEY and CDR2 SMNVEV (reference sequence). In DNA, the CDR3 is TGTGCCAGCAGTTTAGGGGGACAGGGGAGGAAGAAACTGTTTTTT. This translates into CASSLGGQGRKKLFF. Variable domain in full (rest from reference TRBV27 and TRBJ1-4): EAQVTQNPRYLITVTGKKLTVTCSQNMNHEYMSWYRQDPGLGLRQIYYSMNVEVTDKGDVPEGYKVSRKEKRNFPLILESPSPNQTSLYFCASSLGGQGRKKLFFGSGTQLSVL.

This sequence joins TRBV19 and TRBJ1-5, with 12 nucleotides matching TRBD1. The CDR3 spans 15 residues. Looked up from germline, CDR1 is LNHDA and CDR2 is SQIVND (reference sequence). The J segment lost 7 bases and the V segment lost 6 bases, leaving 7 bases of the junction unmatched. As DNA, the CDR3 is TGTGCCAGTAGGCGGGACAGGGGGCTCAACCAGCCCCAGCATTTT. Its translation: CASRRDRGLNQPQHF.

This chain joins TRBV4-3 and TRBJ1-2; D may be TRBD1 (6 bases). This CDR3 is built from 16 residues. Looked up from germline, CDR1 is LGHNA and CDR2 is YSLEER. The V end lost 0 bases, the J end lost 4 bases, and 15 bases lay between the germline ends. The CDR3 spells CASSQDQRGGPYGYTF. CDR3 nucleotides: TGCGCCAGCAGCCAAGATCAACGAGGGGGTCCCTATGGCTACACCTTC.

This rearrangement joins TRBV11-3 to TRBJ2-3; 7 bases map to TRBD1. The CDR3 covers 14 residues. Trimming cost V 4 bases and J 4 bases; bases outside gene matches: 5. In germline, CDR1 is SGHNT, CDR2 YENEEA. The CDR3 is CASSSRTGADTQYF. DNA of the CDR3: TGTGCCAGCAGCTCACGGACAGGAGCAGATACGCAGTATTTT.

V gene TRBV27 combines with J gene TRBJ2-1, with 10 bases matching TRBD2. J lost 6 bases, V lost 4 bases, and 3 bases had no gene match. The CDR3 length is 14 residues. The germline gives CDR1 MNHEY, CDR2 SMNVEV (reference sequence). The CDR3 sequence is CASSSSGRSNEQFF. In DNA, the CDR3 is TGTGCCAGCAGTTCTAGCGGGAGATCCAATGAGCAGTTCTTC.

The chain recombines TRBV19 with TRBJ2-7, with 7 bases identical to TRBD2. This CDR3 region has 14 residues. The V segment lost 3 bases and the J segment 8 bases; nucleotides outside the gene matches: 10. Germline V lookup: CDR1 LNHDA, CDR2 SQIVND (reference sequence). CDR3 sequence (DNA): TGTGCCAGTAGTATGCTTGCGGGAGAGGTCAAGCAGTACTTC. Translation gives CASSMLAGEVKQYF.

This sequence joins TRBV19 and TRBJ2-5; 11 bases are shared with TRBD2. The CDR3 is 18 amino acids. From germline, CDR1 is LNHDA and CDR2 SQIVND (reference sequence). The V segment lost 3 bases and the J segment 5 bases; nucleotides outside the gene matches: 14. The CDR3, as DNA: TGTGCCAGTAGTATTCGAGGGACTAGCGGTCGGGGAGGGGAGACCCAGTACTTC. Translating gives CASSIRGTSGRGGETQYF. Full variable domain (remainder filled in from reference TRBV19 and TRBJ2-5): DGGITQSPKYLFRKEGQNVTLSCEQNLNHDAMYWYRQDPGQGLRLIYYSQIVNDFQKGDIAEGYSVSREKKESFPLTVTSAQKNPTAFYLCASSIRGTSGRGGETQYFGPGTRLLVL.

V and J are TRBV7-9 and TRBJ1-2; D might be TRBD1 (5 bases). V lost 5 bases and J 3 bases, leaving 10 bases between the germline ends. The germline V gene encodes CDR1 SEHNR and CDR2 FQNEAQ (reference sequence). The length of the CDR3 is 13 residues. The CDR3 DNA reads TGTGCCAGCAGCCCCGGGGGGGACTATGGCTACACCTTC. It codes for CASSPGGDYGYTF.

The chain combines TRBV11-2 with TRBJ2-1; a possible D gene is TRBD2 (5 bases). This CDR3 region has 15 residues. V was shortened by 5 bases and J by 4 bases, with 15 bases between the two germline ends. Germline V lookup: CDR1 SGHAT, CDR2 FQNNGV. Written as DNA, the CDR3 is TGTGCCAGCAGCCCTAGGGTTACGGGGTACAATGAGCAGTTCTTC. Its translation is CASSPRVTGYNEQFF.

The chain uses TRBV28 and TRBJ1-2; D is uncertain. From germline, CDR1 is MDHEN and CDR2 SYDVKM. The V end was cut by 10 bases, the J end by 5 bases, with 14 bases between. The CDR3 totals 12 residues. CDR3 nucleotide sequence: TGTGCCAACCGAAGAGGAAAATATGGCTACACCTTC. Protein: CANRRGKYGYTF.

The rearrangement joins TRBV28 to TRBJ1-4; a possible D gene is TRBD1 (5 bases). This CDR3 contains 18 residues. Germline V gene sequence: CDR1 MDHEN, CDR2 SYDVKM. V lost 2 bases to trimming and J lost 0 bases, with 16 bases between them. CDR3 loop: CASSLSGGDSTTNEKLFF. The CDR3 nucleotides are TGTGCCAGCAGTTTAAGCGGGGGGGATAGTACAACTAATGAAAAACTGTTTTTT.

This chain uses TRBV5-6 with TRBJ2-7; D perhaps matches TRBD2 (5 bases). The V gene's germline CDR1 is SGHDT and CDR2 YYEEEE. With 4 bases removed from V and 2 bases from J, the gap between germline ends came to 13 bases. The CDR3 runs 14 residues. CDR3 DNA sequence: TGTGCCAGCAGCGCCGCCGGGAACGCCTACGAGCAGTACTTC. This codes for CASSAAGNAYEQYF.

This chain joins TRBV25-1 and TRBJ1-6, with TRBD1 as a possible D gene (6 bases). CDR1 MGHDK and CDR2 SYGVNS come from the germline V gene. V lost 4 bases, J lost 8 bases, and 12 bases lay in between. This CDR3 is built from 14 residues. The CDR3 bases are TGTGCCAGCAGTGCCAAGACAGGACATTCACCCCTCCACTTT. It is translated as CASSAKTGHSPLHF.

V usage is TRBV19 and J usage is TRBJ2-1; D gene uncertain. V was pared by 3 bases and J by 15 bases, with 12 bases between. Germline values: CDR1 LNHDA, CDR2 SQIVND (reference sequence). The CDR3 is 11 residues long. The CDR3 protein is CASSIRQKLFF. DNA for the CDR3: TGTGCCAGTAGTATCCGACAAAAACTGTTCTTC.

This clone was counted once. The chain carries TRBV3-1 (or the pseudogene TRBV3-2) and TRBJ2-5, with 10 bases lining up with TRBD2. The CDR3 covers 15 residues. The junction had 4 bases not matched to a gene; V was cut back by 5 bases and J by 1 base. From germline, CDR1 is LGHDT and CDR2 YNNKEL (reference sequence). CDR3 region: CASSTGLATQETQYF. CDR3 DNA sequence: TGTGCCAGCAGCACGGGACTAGCGACCCAAGAGACCCAGTACTTC.

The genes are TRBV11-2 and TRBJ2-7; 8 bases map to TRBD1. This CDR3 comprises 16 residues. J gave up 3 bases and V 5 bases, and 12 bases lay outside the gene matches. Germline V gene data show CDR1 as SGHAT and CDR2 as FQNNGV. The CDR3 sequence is CASSAIVTGAYYEQYF. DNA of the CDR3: TGTGCCAGCAGCGCAATCGTGACAGGGGCCTACTACGAGCAGTACTTC. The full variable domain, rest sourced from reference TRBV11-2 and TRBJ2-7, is EAGVAQSPRYKIIEKRQSVAFWCNPISGHATLYWYQQILGQGPKLLIQFQNNGVVDDSQLPKDRFSAERLKGVDSTLKIQPAKLEDSAVYLCASSAIVTGAYYEQYFGPGTRLTVT.

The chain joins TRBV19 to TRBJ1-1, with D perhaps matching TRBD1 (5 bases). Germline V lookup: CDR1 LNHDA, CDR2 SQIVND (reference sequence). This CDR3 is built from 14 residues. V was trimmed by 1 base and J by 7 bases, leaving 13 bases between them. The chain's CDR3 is CASSIVGGTVEAFF. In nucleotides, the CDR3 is TGTGCCAGTAGTATAGTGGGGGGGACGGTTGAAGCTTTCTTT. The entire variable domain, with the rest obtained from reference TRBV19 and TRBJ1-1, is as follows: DGGITQSPKYLFRKEGQNVTLSCEQNLNHDAMYWYRQDPGQGLRLIYYSQIVNDFQKGDIAEGYSVSREKKESFPLTVTSAQKNPTAFYLCASSIVGGTVEAFFGQGTRLTVV.

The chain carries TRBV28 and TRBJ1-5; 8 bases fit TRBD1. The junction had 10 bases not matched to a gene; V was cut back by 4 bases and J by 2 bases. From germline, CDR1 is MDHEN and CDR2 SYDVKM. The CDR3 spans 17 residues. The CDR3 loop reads CASSSSNRTGRNQPQHF. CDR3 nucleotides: TGTGCCAGCAGTTCTAGTAACCGGACAGGGCGCAATCAGCCCCAGCATTTT.

CDR3 protein: CASSEEGEAAIQETQYF. The CDR3 nucleotides read TGTGCCAGCAGTGAAGAAGGGGAGGCGGCTATTCAAGAGACCCAGTACTTC. This rearrangement joins TRBV6-1 to TRBJ2-5; a weak D match, TRBD2 (6 bases). Trimming removed 1 base from V and 2 bases from J, with 17 bases in between. In germline, CDR1 is MNHNS, CDR2 SASEGT. This CDR3 spans 17 amino acids.

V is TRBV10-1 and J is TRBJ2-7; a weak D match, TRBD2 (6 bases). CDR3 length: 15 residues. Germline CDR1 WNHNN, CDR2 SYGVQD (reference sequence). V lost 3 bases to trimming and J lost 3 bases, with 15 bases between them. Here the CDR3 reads CASSEPGDGGYEQYF. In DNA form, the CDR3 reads TGCGCCAGCAGTGAACCGGGGGACGGAGGCTACGAGCAGTACTTC.

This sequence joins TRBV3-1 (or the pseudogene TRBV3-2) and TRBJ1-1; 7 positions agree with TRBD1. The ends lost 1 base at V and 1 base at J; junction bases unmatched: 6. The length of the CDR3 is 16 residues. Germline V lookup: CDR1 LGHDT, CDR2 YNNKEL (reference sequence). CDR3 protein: CASSQAIGQANTEAFF. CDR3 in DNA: TGTGCCAGCAGCCAAGCGATTGGACAGGCGAACACTGAAGCTTTCTTT.

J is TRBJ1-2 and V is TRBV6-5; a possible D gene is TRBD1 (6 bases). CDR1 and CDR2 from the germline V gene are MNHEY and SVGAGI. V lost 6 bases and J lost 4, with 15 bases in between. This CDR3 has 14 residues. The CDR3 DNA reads TGTGCCAGCAGCTCCGACAGGAATCCCTATGGCTACACCTTC. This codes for CASSSDRNPYGYTF.